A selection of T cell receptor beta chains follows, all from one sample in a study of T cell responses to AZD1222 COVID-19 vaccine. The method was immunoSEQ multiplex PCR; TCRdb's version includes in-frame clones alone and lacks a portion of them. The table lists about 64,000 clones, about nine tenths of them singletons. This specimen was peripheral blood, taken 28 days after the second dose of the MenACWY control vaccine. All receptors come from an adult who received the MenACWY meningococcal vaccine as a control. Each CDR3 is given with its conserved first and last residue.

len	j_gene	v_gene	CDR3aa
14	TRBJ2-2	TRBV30	CAWSVRLHTGELFF
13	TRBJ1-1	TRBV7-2	CASSRVGNTEAFF
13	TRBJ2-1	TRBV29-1	CSVGAGGWDEQFF
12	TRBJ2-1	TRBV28	CASSSGGSLEFF
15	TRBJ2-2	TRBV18	CASQFGQGRTGELFF
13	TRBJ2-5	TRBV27	CASRTGREETQYF
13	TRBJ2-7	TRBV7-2	CASSPSFTYEQYF
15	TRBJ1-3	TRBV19	CASSIRTGGGNTIYF
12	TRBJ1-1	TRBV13	CASSFPGLEAFF
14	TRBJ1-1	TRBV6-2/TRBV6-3	CASSYSAGGTEAFF
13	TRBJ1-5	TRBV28	CASSIQGVQPQHF
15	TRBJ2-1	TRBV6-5	CASSYRAGLYNEQFF
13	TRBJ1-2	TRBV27	CASSQGRNYGYTF
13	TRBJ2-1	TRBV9	CASSWTGGNEQFF